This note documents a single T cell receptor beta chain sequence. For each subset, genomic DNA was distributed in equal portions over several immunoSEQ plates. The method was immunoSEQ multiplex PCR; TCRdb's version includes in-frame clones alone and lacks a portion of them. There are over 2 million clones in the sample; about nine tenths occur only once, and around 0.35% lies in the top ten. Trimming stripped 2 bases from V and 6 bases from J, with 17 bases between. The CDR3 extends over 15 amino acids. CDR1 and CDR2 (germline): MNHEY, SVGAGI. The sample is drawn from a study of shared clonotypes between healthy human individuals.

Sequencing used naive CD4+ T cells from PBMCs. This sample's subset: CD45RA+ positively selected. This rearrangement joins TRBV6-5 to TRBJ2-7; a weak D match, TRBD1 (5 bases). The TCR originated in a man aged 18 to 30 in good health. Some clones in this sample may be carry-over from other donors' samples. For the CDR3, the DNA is TGTGCCAGCAGTTACGCTTCAGGGAAGGTGGGCGAGCAGTACTTC. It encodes CASSYASGKVGEQYF.